These T cell receptor beta chains were read from a single sample in a study of T cells in Graves' hyperthyroidism and ophthalmopathy. TCRdb reprocessed the multiplex PCR reads with MiXCR, giving one entry per CDR3 protein. The data contain over 700,000 distinct CDR3 sequences, about 17% of them singletons. The material sequenced was blood. The receptors stem from a woman in her 50s with Graves' hyperthyroidism that later progressed to Graves' ophthalmopathy. Each CDR3 is given with its conserved first and last residue. Fields, in order: J gene, clone size, D gene, V gene, CDR3 length, CDR3 DNA, CDR3 protein. The D gene is left open where the match is weak. Expanded clones are given a class, and other clones once, few, many or no size at all.

j_call: TRBJ1-1; clone_size: few; d_call: -; v_call: TRBV19; cdr3_length: 14; cdr3_nt: TGTGCCAGTAGTATAGGTGGCAAGAACACTGAAGCTTTCTTT; cdr3_aa: CASSIGGKNTEAFF
j_call: TRBJ2-7; clone_size: many; d_call: TRBD1; v_call: TRBV12-3/TRBV12-4; cdr3_length: 15; cdr3_nt: TGTGCCAGCAGTTGGACGCCGGGACAGGGCGAAGAGCAGTACTTC; cdr3_aa: CASSWTPGQGEEQYF
j_call: TRBJ2-3; clone_size: many; d_call: TRBD2; v_call: TRBV20-1; cdr3_length: 14; cdr3_nt: TGCAGTGCTAGAGTCCCTAGCGGGACAGATACGCAGTATTTT; cdr3_aa: CSARVPSGTDTQYF
j_call: TRBJ2-7; clone_size: -; d_call: TRBD1; v_call: TRBV6-5; cdr3_length: 14; cdr3_nt: TGTGCCAGCAGTTTCCTGGGACAGGGTGAAGAGCAGTACTTC; cdr3_aa: CASSFLGQGEEQYF
j_call: TRBJ1-2; clone_size: -; d_call: -; v_call: TRBV19; cdr3_length: 13; cdr3_nt: TGTGCCAGTAGTATAGGAACAGGGACTGGCTACACCTTC; cdr3_aa: CASSIGTGTGYTF
j_call: TRBJ1-1; clone_size: many; d_call: -; v_call: TRBV27; cdr3_length: 15; cdr3_nt: TGTGCCAGCAGTTTATCCGCTGACGCCAACACTGAAGCTTTCTTT; cdr3_aa: CASSLSADANTEAFF
j_call: TRBJ1-2; clone_size: many; d_call: TRBD1; v_call: TRBV9; cdr3_length: 14; cdr3_nt: TGTGCCAGCAGCGTAGGACAGGGGGACTATGGCTACACCTTC; cdr3_aa: CASSVGQGDYGYTF
j_call: TRBJ1-2; clone_size: -; d_call: TRBD1; v_call: TRBV12-3/TRBV12-4; cdr3_length: 14; cdr3_nt: TGTGCCAGCAGCCTTGACAGGGGGAAGCATGGCTACACCTTC; cdr3_aa: CASSLDRGKHGYTF
j_call: TRBJ2-2; clone_size: -; d_call: TRBD2; v_call: TRBV5-1; cdr3_length: 18; cdr3_nt: TGCGCCAGCAGCTCTCCCGGGACGGGACTACCGAACACCGGGGAGCTGTTTTTT; cdr3_aa: CASSSPGTGLPNTGELFF
j_call: TRBJ1-1; clone_size: many; d_call: TRBD1; v_call: TRBV27; cdr3_length: 15; cdr3_nt: TGTGCCAGCAGTCCCAGGACAGGGGGAGGCACTGAAGCTTTCTTT; cdr3_aa: CASSPRTGGGTEAFF
j_call: TRBJ2-5; clone_size: -; d_call: -; v_call: TRBV7-3; cdr3_length: 13; cdr3_nt: TGTGCCAGCAGCTCCCCCCTTAATGAGACCCAGTACTTC; cdr3_aa: CASSSPLNETQYF
j_call: TRBJ1-1; clone_size: -; d_call: -; v_call: TRBV9; cdr3_length: 16; cdr3_nt: TGTGCCAGCAGCGGAGAAACGGGACGGATGAACACTGAAGCTTTCTTT; cdr3_aa: CASSGETGRMNTEAFF
j_call: TRBJ2-7; clone_size: many; d_call: -; v_call: TRBV6-1; cdr3_length: 14; cdr3_nt: TGTGCCAGCAGCCCCGGGACGTTCTCCTACGAGCAGTACTTC; cdr3_aa: CASSPGTFSYEQYF
j_call: TRBJ2-7; clone_size: many; d_call: -; v_call: TRBV5-8; cdr3_length: 14; cdr3_nt: TGTGCCAGCAGTTTCGGGACGGCCTCCTACGAGCAGTACTTC; cdr3_aa: CASSFGTASYEQYF
j_call: TRBJ2-4; clone_size: -; d_call: -; v_call: TRBV12-3/TRBV12-4; cdr3_length: 13; cdr3_nt: TGTGCCAGCAGTCTACCACTCAAAAACATTCAGTACTTC; cdr3_aa: CASSLPLKNIQYF
j_call: TRBJ1-5; clone_size: few; d_call: -; v_call: TRBV2; cdr3_length: 16; cdr3_nt: TGTGCCAGCAGTGTTGTCGGCAGCAATAGCAATCAGCCCCAGCATTTT; cdr3_aa: CASSVVGSNSNQPQHF
j_call: TRBJ2-5; clone_size: -; d_call: -; v_call: TRBV11-3; cdr3_length: 15; cdr3_nt: TGTGCCAGCAGCTTGGGTCTACGGGGCTTGGAGACCCAGTACTTC; cdr3_aa: CASSLGLRGLETQYF
j_call: TRBJ2-5; clone_size: -; d_call: -; v_call: TRBV20-1; cdr3_length: 12; cdr3_nt: TGCAGTGCTAGAGACCCCGGTGAGACCCAGTACTTC; cdr3_aa: CSARDPGETQYF
j_call: TRBJ1-2; clone_size: few; d_call: -; v_call: TRBV7-9; cdr3_length: 14; cdr3_nt: TGTGCCAGCACCGTCGACACTGCTAACTATGGCTACACCTTC; cdr3_aa: CASTVDTANYGYTF
j_call: TRBJ2-1; clone_size: -; d_call: TRBD2; v_call: TRBV7-2; cdr3_length: 18; cdr3_nt: TGTGCCAGCAGCTTAGTTATTGGGGGGGGGAGCTCCTACAATGAGCAGTTCTTC; cdr3_aa: CASSLVIGGGSSYNEQFF
j_call: TRBJ2-2; clone_size: many; d_call: TRBD2; v_call: TRBV11-2; cdr3_length: 16; cdr3_nt: TGTGCCAGCAGACAGGGACTAGCGGGGAACACCGGGGAGCTGTTTTTT; cdr3_aa: CASRQGLAGNTGELFF
j_call: TRBJ1-4; clone_size: few; d_call: -; v_call: TRBV29-1; cdr3_length: 14; cdr3_nt: TGCAGCGTCCAGCCCGGGTATGGGGCTGAAAAACTGTTTTTT; cdr3_aa: CSVQPGYGAEKLFF
j_call: TRBJ1-3; clone_size: -; d_call: -; v_call: TRBV28; cdr3_length: 15; cdr3_nt: TGTGCCAGCAGTTCACAGGGTCCCCTCTGGAACACCATATATTTT; cdr3_aa: CASSSQGPLWNTIYF
j_call: TRBJ2-1; clone_size: few; d_call: TRBD2; v_call: TRBV13; cdr3_length: 14; cdr3_nt: TGTGCCAGCAGCGGGACTAGCGATCACAATGAGCAGTTCTTC; cdr3_aa: CASSGTSDHNEQFF
j_call: TRBJ1-2; clone_size: -; d_call: TRBD1; v_call: TRBV20-1; cdr3_length: 13; cdr3_nt: TGCAGTGCCCACGACAGGGGCCAAGATGGCTACACCTTC; cdr3_aa: CSAHDRGQDGYTF
j_call: TRBJ2-1; clone_size: few; d_call: -; v_call: TRBV7-9; cdr3_length: 14; cdr3_nt: TGTGCCTCGAGAAAGGGCAGGGAAGGCAATGAGCAGTTCTTC; cdr3_aa: CASRKGREGNEQFF
j_call: TRBJ1-6; clone_size: few; d_call: -; v_call: TRBV2; cdr3_length: 9; cdr3_nt: TGTGCCACAGACAGACCCCTCCACTTT; cdr3_aa: CATDRPLHF
j_call: TRBJ2-7; clone_size: many; d_call: TRBD2; v_call: TRBV2; cdr3_length: 12; cdr3_nt: TGTGCCAGCAGGGCGGGGGGCTACGAGCAGTACTTC; cdr3_aa: CASRAGGYEQYF
j_call: TRBJ2-7; clone_size: many; d_call: TRBD1; v_call: TRBV7-8; cdr3_length: 14; cdr3_nt: TGTGCCAGCAGCTCAGACAGGGTAGTAAGGGAGCAGTACTTC; cdr3_aa: CASSSDRVVREQYF
j_call: TRBJ1-5; clone_size: once; d_call: -; v_call: TRBV5-1; cdr3_length: 15; cdr3_nt: TGCGCCAGCAGCTTGGGGCGCGGTATCAATCAGCCCCAGCATTTT; cdr3_aa: CASSLGRGINQPQHF
j_call: TRBJ1-1; clone_size: once; d_call: -; v_call: TRBV25-1; cdr3_length: 13; cdr3_nt: TGTGCCAGCAGTGAATTTGCGGGGACTGAAGCTTTCTTT; cdr3_aa: CASSEFAGTEAFF
j_call: TRBJ1-1; clone_size: many; d_call: -; v_call: TRBV20-1; cdr3_length: 14; cdr3_nt: TGCAGTGCTAGAGATTGGAGAGAGAACACTGAAGCTTTCTTT; cdr3_aa: CSARDWRENTEAFF
j_call: TRBJ2-7; clone_size: many; d_call: -; v_call: TRBV3-1; cdr3_length: 12; cdr3_nt: TGTGCCAGCAGCCAAGATAAGTACGAGCAGTACTTC; cdr3_aa: CASSQDKYEQYF
j_call: TRBJ2-1; clone_size: many; d_call: TRBD2; v_call: TRBV10-3; cdr3_length: 16; cdr3_nt: TGTGCCACGACGGGTACTAGCGGGGGGCAGTACAATGAGCAGTTCTTC; cdr3_aa: CATTGTSGGQYNEQFF
j_call: TRBJ1-1; clone_size: few; d_call: -; v_call: TRBV5-1; cdr3_length: 15; cdr3_nt: TGCGCCAGCAGCTTGGCGGGGGGTCTGAACACTGAAGCTTTCTTT; cdr3_aa: CASSLAGGLNTEAFF
j_call: TRBJ2-7; clone_size: few; d_call: -; v_call: TRBV20-1; cdr3_length: 11; cdr3_nt: TGCAGTGCTAAGATGGGTTACGAGCAGTACTTC; cdr3_aa: CSAKMGYEQYF
j_call: TRBJ2-1; clone_size: -; d_call: TRBD2; v_call: TRBV19; cdr3_length: 16; cdr3_nt: TGTGCCAGTAGTCCGGGACTAGCGGGGGGGCCAGGGGAGCAGTTCTTC; cdr3_aa: CASSPGLAGGPGEQFF
j_call: TRBJ1-2; clone_size: many; d_call: -; v_call: TRBV4-1; cdr3_length: 14; cdr3_nt: TGCGCCAGCAGCCAACCGGGACGGTCATATGGCTACACCTTC; cdr3_aa: CASSQPGRSYGYTF
j_call: TRBJ1-2; clone_size: -; d_call: -; v_call: TRBV29-1; cdr3_length: 11; cdr3_nt: TGCAGCGTCTCGACCGTGTATGGCTACACCTTC; cdr3_aa: CSVSTVYGYTF
j_call: TRBJ2-1; clone_size: -; d_call: TRBD1; v_call: TRBV29-1; cdr3_length: 13; cdr3_nt: TGCAGCGCCGACAGGACAGGGGGCAATGAGCAGTTCTTC; cdr3_aa: CSADRTGGNEQFF
j_call: TRBJ1-2; clone_size: -; d_call: -; v_call: TRBV6-1; cdr3_length: 13; cdr3_nt: TGTGCCAGCAGGCCAAATGACGTCTTCGGCTACACCTTC; cdr3_aa: CASRPNDVFGYTF
j_call: TRBJ1-2; clone_size: few; d_call: -; v_call: TRBV6-1; cdr3_length: 11; cdr3_nt: TGTGTCGCTGGGCGGAACTATGGCTACACCTTC; cdr3_aa: CVAGRNYGYTF
j_call: TRBJ2-1; clone_size: -; d_call: -; v_call: TRBV6-1; cdr3_length: 14; cdr3_nt: TGTGCCAGCAGTTATCAGCAGGGACGGAATGAGCAGTTCTTC; cdr3_aa: CASSYQQGRNEQFF
j_call: TRBJ2-2; clone_size: many; d_call: -; v_call: TRBV5-1; cdr3_length: 14; cdr3_nt: TGCGCCAGCGAGGGAGACTATGACACCGGGGAGCTGTTTTTT; cdr3_aa: CASEGDYDTGELFF
j_call: TRBJ1-2; clone_size: few; d_call: TRBD1; v_call: TRBV19; cdr3_length: 14; cdr3_nt: TGTGCCAGTAGTGTGACAGGGATTAACTATGGCTACACCTTC; cdr3_aa: CASSVTGINYGYTF
j_call: TRBJ2-3; clone_size: -; d_call: -; v_call: TRBV7-2; cdr3_length: 14; cdr3_nt: TGTGCCAGCAGCCTTTTAGGGCCCCGGAGGGATAAGTATTTT; cdr3_aa: CASSLLGPRRDKYF
j_call: TRBJ1-1; clone_size: many; d_call: -; v_call: TRBV7-9; cdr3_length: 14; cdr3_nt: TGTGCCAGCAGCCTCCCCCAGGGTGGCACTGAAGCTTTCTTT; cdr3_aa: CASSLPQGGTEAFF
j_call: TRBJ2-3; clone_size: many; d_call: TRBD1; v_call: TRBV2; cdr3_length: 15; cdr3_nt: TGTGCCAGCGAGTTTGGGGACAGACTTACAGATACGCAGTATTTT; cdr3_aa: CASEFGDRLTDTQYF
j_call: TRBJ2-7; clone_size: -; d_call: TRBD1; v_call: TRBV5-1; cdr3_length: 15; cdr3_nt: TGCGCCAGCAGCGCAGGACAGGGACTGGGGTACGAGCAGTACTTC; cdr3_aa: CASSAGQGLGYEQYF